This entry is about one T cell receptor (beta chain). Its antigen remains unidentified. No per-base quality is available; no much larger clone lies one base away. CDR1 and CDR2, per the germline V gene (reference sequence), are LNHNV and YYDKDF. The CDR3 runs 16 residues from the cysteine to the phenylalanine. CDR3 DNA is the only sequence kept; it has 48 bases, read in frame from the first base. V was cut back by 7 bases and J by 0 bases, leaving a gap of 17 bases between them. In the prospective study, participants were about 18 to 95 years old, resided in 25 or so geographic areas of the United States, and were enrolled through a virtual design. In the prospective study, participants were assigned to cohorts based on the clinical history participants reported in a screening survey and a study questionnaire. Mobile phlebotomists in the prospective study collected whole blood, serum and a nasopharyngeal or oropharyngeal swab from every participant. Prospective study participants could optionally give additional blood draws and questionnaires over a roughly two-month period. Prospective study blood samples were shipped either frozen or at room temperature before DNA extraction.

The data were obtained in a study of blood T cell repertoires in COVID-19 (dated by TCRdb to 2020 to 2022). For the wider study: Collaborator samples came from the United States, Italy and Spain and covered acute and convalescent phases of COVID-19. Nearly every sample came with metadata listing a de-identified subject ID, COVID-19 status, age in years and sex. The samples were drawn from two sources: the first 160 participants of the ongoing ImmuneRACE study, and 1,200 or so subjects contributed by 6 global collaborators. The dataset comprised deeply sampled blood TCRbeta repertoires from subjects exposed to, actively infected with, or recovered from COVID-19. The repertoires were released in a freely available public database intended as a resource for research on the immune response to SARS-CoV-2. The prospective study material was composed of cDNA or gDNA derived from T cells, B-cell-depleted T cells, or PBMCs. Where available, HLA class I and class II types were taken from metadata supplied by the sample provider and were not determined by assay-based typing. The investigation overall reported the following: Clinical and demographic metadata were provided uncurated, with the amount varying by source and participant.

TCRbeta CDR3 regions were amplified from genomic DNA by means of the immunoSEQ Assay, a bias-controlled multiplex PCR. The original pipeline was this. Within the assay, amplification of reference gene primers was used to estimate how many nucleated cells each sample contained. To quantify the absolute abundance of each unique TCRbeta CDR3 rearrangement, sequence reads were collapsed and filtered. For each sample, productive Simpson clonality was calculated as the square root of Simpson's diversity index across productive rearrangements. Held by TCRdb, this immuneACCESS table contains in-frame sequences only and omits some clones. Under half of the omission traces to an unresolved V gene where checked; the cause of the rest is unknown. V and J calls and clone size are given by that table; D and trimming were obtained from the DNA. This sample is represented by approximately 250,000 clones; roughly 80% of them were singletons. Of the sample, approximately 4% is held by the ten largest clones.

Specimen: PBMCs or T cells enriched from blood (not recorded which). The receptor's source is a man in his thirties or forties with acute COVID-19. Recombination connected TRBV15 to TRBJ2-3; a weak D assignment points to TRBD1 (5 bases agree). CDR3 loop: CATTEQGGTSTDTQYF. The nucleotide sequence is given as TGTGCCACCACCGAGCAGGGCGGAACTAGCACAGATACGCAGTATTTT.